These 26 T cell receptor beta chains were all obtained from the same sample, sequenced in a study of T cells expressing NK-cell markers. TCRdb reprocessed the 5' RACE reads and reports one entry per CDR3 protein, with no DNA. The listing records over 150,000 distinct CDR3 sequences. The sequenced material came from blood T cells: a sorted CD56 or NKG2C T cell subset, CD4+ or CD8+ T cells, or bulk PBMC T cells (not recorded which). These receptors were obtained from a man aged 18 to 69 in good health.

V usage is TRBV28 and J usage is TRBJ2-5; TCRdb calls TRBD2, which cannot be checked without DNA. The CDR3 consists of 16 residues. Germline values: CDR1 MDHEN, CDR2 SYDVKM. CDR3 loop: CAVRLAGELYQETQYF.

This rearrangement joins TRBV20-1 to TRBJ2-1; the TCRdb D gene call, TRBD2, has no DNA to confirm it. This CDR3 spans 18 amino acids. Germline lookup yields CDR1 DFQATT and CDR2 SNEGSKA (reference sequence). CDR3 in amino acids: CSAYGTSGGLSSYNEQFF.

The chain joins TRBV5-1 to TRBJ2-7; with no DNA, the TCRdb D assignment of TRBD2 cannot be verified. The CDR3 runs 15 residues. The germline V gene encodes CDR1 SGHRS and CDR2 YFSETQ. CDR3 loop: CASSLTSGGFYEQYF.

The chain links TRBV4-1 to TRBJ2-2; TCRdb picks TRBD2, but there is no DNA to check that call. This CDR3 is built from 17 residues. CDR1 and CDR2 (germline): MGHRA, YSYEKL. CDR3 residues: CASSQRGLAGVTGELFF.

J is TRBJ1-5 and V is TRBV7-9; TCRdb's assignment of TRBD1 cannot be checked, as there is no DNA. The length of the CDR3 is 17 residues. Germline values: CDR1 SEHNR, CDR2 FQNEAQ (reference sequence). The CDR3 loop is CASSLGDGIYSNQPQHF.

The V and J genes are TRBV20-1 and TRBJ2-7; TCRdb reports TRBD2, a call that lacks DNA to check it against. The germline V gene encodes CDR1 DFQATT and CDR2 SNEGSKA (reference sequence). This CDR3 is 15 amino acids long. CDR3 residues: CSARDRKRGAYEQYF.

The V call is TRBV12-3 or TRBV12-4, the J call TRBJ2-1; TCRdb outputs TRBD2, but without DNA this stays unchecked. The CDR3 length is 11 residues. CDR3 sequence: CASSLGDEQFF.

This rearrangement joins TRBV25-1 to TRBJ2-4. CDR1 is MGHDK, CDR2 SYGVNS, per germline. The CDR3 contains 15 residues. The CDR3 loop is CASSREPDKQNIQYF.

J is TRBJ1-1 and V is TRBV12-3 or TRBV12-4; the D gene TCRdb calls, TRBD1, cannot be checked with no DNA. CDR3 length equals 14 residues. This CDR3 is CASRSGQGNTEAFF.

The V gene is TRBV7-9, the J gene TRBJ2-3. The CDR3 runs to 11 residues. In germline, CDR1 is SEHNR, CDR2 FQNEAQ (reference sequence). The CDR3 protein is CAGKEGLLQYF.

V and J are TRBV11-2 and TRBJ1-5; TCRdb calls TRBD1, which cannot be checked without DNA. This CDR3 has 15 amino acids. Germline CDR1 reads SGHAT; CDR2 reads FQNNGV. The CDR3 reads CASSHGQGLDQPQHF.

This sequence joins TRBV19 and TRBJ2-1; absent DNA, TCRdb's TRBD1 call cannot be checked. The CDR3 runs to 16 residues. CDR1 is LNHDA and CDR2 is SQIVND in the germline V gene (reference sequence). CDR3 protein: CASSIDPGPIYNEQFF.

The chain uses TRBV7-9 and TRBJ1-2; checking the TCRdb D call of TRBD1 is not possible without DNA. The CDR3 consists of 12 residues. Germline values: CDR1 SEHNR, CDR2 FQNEAQ (reference sequence). Here the CDR3 reads CASSPLAEGYTF.

The V and J genes are TRBV9 and TRBJ1-4; with no DNA, the TCRdb D assignment of TRBD1 cannot be verified. CDR3 length equals 15 residues. CDR1 is SGDLS, CDR2 YYNGEE, per germline. CDR3: CASSAETATNEKLFF.

The chain is built from TRBV15 and TRBJ2-1; TCRdb returns TRBD1, unconfirmable since there is no DNA. From germline, CDR1 is LNHNV and CDR2 YYDKDF (reference sequence). The CDR3 is 14 residues long. Here the CDR3 reads CATDRGTGSNEQFF.

CDR3 region: CASSQLVSGNTIYF. The gene calls are TRBV5-6 and TRBJ1-3. CDR3 length: 14 residues. The germline V gene encodes CDR1 SGHDT and CDR2 YYEEEE.

This sequence joins TRBV7-8 and TRBJ1-1. Germline CDR1 and CDR2: SGHVS and FQNEAQ. The length of the CDR3 is 16 residues. The CDR3 is CASSLGWVNANTEAFF.

This chain joins TRBV4-1 and TRBJ1-1; with no DNA, the TCRdb D assignment of TRBD1 cannot be verified. The CDR3 has 17 residues. Germline-derived CDR1 and CDR2 are MGHRA and YSYEKL. CDR3 loop: CASSQVGGFGRNTEAFF.

The chain links TRBV28 to TRBJ2-1; lacking DNA, the TRBD2 call made by TCRdb goes unchecked. Germline CDR1 and CDR2: MDHEN and SYDVKM. CDR3 length equals 18 residues. This chain's CDR3 is CASSFFSGSESQYNEQFF.

The chain employs TRBV15 and TRBJ2-2; absent DNA, TCRdb's TRBD1 call cannot be checked. Germline V gene data show CDR1 as LNHNV and CDR2 as YYDKDF (reference sequence). The CDR3 extends over 16 amino acids. CDR3 region: CATSRGSRGSTGELFF.

This rearrangement joins TRBV5-6 to TRBJ2-2; TCRdb indicates TRBD1, and absent DNA this call remains unverified. Per the germline V gene, CDR1 is SGHDT and CDR2 is YYEEEE. This CDR3 has 14 residues. CDR3 protein: CASSGGQTGGELFF.

V is TRBV12-3 or TRBV12-4 and J is TRBJ2-5. This CDR3 has 12 amino acids. The CDR3 loop is CASCRVRETQYF.

The CDR3 loop reads CASGLELGQGPTGELFF. The chain recombines TRBV12-5 with TRBJ2-2; the D gene TCRdb calls, TRBD2, cannot be checked with no DNA. The germline CDR1 and CDR2 sequences are LGHNT and FRNRAP. This CDR3 spans 17 amino acids.

This chain connects TRBV29-1 to TRBJ2-7. Germline CDR1 is SQVTM and CDR2 is ANQGSEA. The CDR3 runs to 12 residues. The chain's CDR3 is CSVAGAELEQYF.

The chain carries TRBV12-3 or TRBV12-4 and TRBJ2-1; the D call of TRBD1 rests on TCRdb alone, since no DNA is present to check it. The CDR3 contains 16 residues. The CDR3 reads CASSSLGGGWYNEQFF.

The rearrangement links TRBV18 to TRBJ1-1. The CDR3 extends over 14 amino acids. Germline lookup yields CDR1 KGHSH and CDR2 LQKENI. CDR3 protein: CASSPEGWGTEAFF.